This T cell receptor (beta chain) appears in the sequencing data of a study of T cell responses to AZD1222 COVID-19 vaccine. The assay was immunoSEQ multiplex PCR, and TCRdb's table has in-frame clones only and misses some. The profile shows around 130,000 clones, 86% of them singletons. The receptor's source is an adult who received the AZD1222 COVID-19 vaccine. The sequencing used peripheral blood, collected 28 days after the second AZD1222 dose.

CDR3 sequence: CASSLGQGYGELFF. The CDR3 nucleotides read TGTGCCAGCAGCTTAGGTCAGGGGTACGGGGAGCTGTTTTTT. The chain carries TRBV7-2 and TRBJ2-2; tentatively, D is TRBD1 (6 bases). The germline V and J ends were trimmed by 1 base and 7 bases, with 10 bases remaining between them. The germline V gene encodes CDR1 SGHTA and CDR2 FQGNSA. There are 14 residues in the CDR3.